What follows are 24 T cell receptor beta chains derived from one specimen sequenced in a study of blood T cells in healthy people across ages. A second PCR of about 7 to 12 cycles used a sample-barcoded 5' primer and a J-beta primer mix. TCRdb fed the 5' RACE reads into MiXCR, producing one record per CDR3 protein. The sample has under 2,000,000 distinct CDR3 sequences, around 50% seen once. Input material: blood. The receptors originated from a woman between 40 and 55 years old in good health.

There are a few counts of this clonotype. The genes are TRBV4-2 and TRBJ2-2; D may be TRBD1 (5 bases). Per the germline V gene, CDR1 is LGHNA and CDR2 is YNFKEQ. The V and J ends lost 0 bases and 4 bases respectively, with 6 bases between them. The CDR3 extends over 14 amino acids. CDR3 sequence (DNA): TGTGCCAGCAGCCAAGACAGGGCCACCGGGGAGCTGTTTTTT. Its translation is CASSQDRATGELFF.

This clonotype appeared many times. Relative to the germline gene, one junction end is altered; a read error may explain this. The rearrangement joins TRBV5-1 to TRBJ2-5; 12 nucleotides match TRBD2. The CDR3 is made up of 15 amino acids. CDR1 SGHRS and CDR2 YFSETQ come from the germline V gene. The CDR3 DNA reads TGTGCCAGCAGCTTCGGACTAGCGGGGCAAGAGACCCAGTACTTC. The encoded protein is CASSFGLAGQETQYF. Combining the CDR3 with reference TRBV5-1 and TRBJ2-5 gives the whole variable domain KAGVTQTPRYLIKTRGQQVTLSCSPISGHRSVSWYQQTPGQGLQFLFEYFSETQRNKGNFPGRFSGRQFSNSRSEMNVSTLELGDSALYLCASSFGLAGQETQYFGPGTRLLVL.

V usage is TRBV29-1 and J usage is TRBJ2-3; tentative D call: TRBD1 (6 bases). Germline V CDR1 and CDR2: SQVTM, ANQGSEA. CDR3 size: 16 residues. V dropped 1 base and J dropped 8 bases, with 22 bases sitting between them. In DNA, the CDR3 is TGCAGCGTTGAAGGGACAGAGACCGGGCGTAGGGGTACGCAGTATTTT. Translation: CSVEGTETGRRGTQYF.

J is TRBJ1-2 and V is TRBV6-6; tentatively, D is TRBD1 (6 bases). The CDR3 is 15 amino acids. Germline V lookup: CDR1 MNHNY, CDR2 SVGAGI (reference sequence). Deletions cut 1 base from V and 5 bases from J, with 14 bases between. CDR3 bases: TGTGCCAGCAGTTACTTTGTAGGACAGAAGTATGGCTACACCTTC. Amino acids: CASSYFVGQKYGYTF.

The CDR3 sequence: CASSVTGERAEAFF. CDR3 DNA: TGCGCCAGCAGTGTCACAGGGGAGCGGGCTGAAGCTTTCTTT. This chain uses TRBV5-1 with TRBJ1-1; 7 nucleotides line up with TRBD1. Losses at the gene ends were 5 bases for V and 6 bases for J; bases not matched to a gene: 10. The germline V gene has CDR1 SGHRS and CDR2 YFSETQ. This CDR3 region has 14 residues.

The rearrangement joins TRBV20-1 to TRBJ1-6; D possibly corresponds to TRBD1 (5 bases). Germline V gene lookup returns CDR1 DFQATT and CDR2 SNEGSKA (reference sequence). The CDR3 covers 13 residues. V lost 5 bases to trimming and J lost 8 bases, with 13 bases between them. In DNA, the CDR3 is TGCAGTGCTCCCCGGGGGGGGTATTCACCCCTCCACTTT. It yields the protein CSAPRGGYSPLHF.

The chain has TRBV6-2 or TRBV6-3 and TRBJ2-5; D ambiguous. The ends were cut back, 10 bases at V and 5 bases at J, with 20 bases in the middle. From germline, CDR1 is MNHEY and CDR2 SVGEGT. CDR3 length: 14 amino acids. CDR3 residues: CATLMRLMDETQYF. CDR3 bases: TGTGCCACCCTCATGCGGTTGATGGACGAGACCCAGTACTTC.

The chain combines TRBV20-1 with TRBJ2-1, with D perhaps given as TRBD1 or TRBD2 (6 bases each). Germline V lookup: CDR1 DFQATT, CDR2 SNEGSKA (reference sequence). The germline V and J ends were trimmed by 0 bases and 4 bases, with 13 bases remaining between them. This CDR3 has 15 amino acids. This CDR3 reads CSARDRGALYNEQFF. As DNA, the CDR3 is TGCAGTGCTAGAGATAGGGGGGCGTTGTACAATGAGCAGTTCTTC.

The chain employs TRBV6-2 or TRBV6-3 and TRBJ2-5; a possible D gene is TRBD1 (6 bases). Germline V gene data show CDR1 as MNHEY and CDR2 as SVGEGT. CDR3 length: 15 residues. V was shortened by 8 bases and J by 2 bases, with 18 bases between the two germline ends. The CDR3 reads CASRTVLEFQETQYF. CDR3 nucleotide sequence: TGTGCCAGCCGGACAGTTCTCGAGTTTCAAGAGACCCAGTACTTC.

The V and J genes are TRBV12-3 or TRBV12-4 and TRBJ1-2, with D uncertain. The CDR3 covers 14 residues. Trimming stripped 0 bases from V and 3 bases from J, with 8 bases between. CDR3 coding DNA: TGTGCCAGCAGTTTAGCGGAGGGTCACTATGGCTACACCTTC. It encodes CASSLAEGHYGYTF.

The J gene is TRBJ2-7, the V gene TRBV24-1; the match to TRBD2 covers 8 bases. The DNA end favors TRBJ2-5, so the J call may be wrong. The CDR3 runs 15 residues. CDR1 is KGHDR and CDR2 is SFDVKD in the germline V gene. CDR3 protein: CATSDWAGGRETQYF. DNA for the CDR3: TGTGCCACCAGTGATTGGGCGGGGGGACGGGAGACCCAGTACTTC.

V usage is TRBV19 and J usage is TRBJ2-7; 7 bases map to TRBD1. V was pared by 10 bases and J by 3 bases, with 9 bases of the junction left unmatched. Germline V CDR1 and CDR2: LNHDA, SQIVND (reference sequence). The CDR3 has 13 residues. In nucleotides, the CDR3 is TGTGCCAATAATAGGGGGACAGACTACGAGCAGTACTTC. Encoded protein: CANNRGTDYEQYF.

The table lists this clonotype with a few counts. The V call is TRBV7-9, the J call TRBJ1-4; 8 bases map to TRBD1. Per the germline V gene, CDR1 is SEHNR and CDR2 is FQNEAQ (reference sequence). J was trimmed by 3 bases and V by 5 bases; bases with no gene match: 8. This CDR3 has 16 amino acids. The CDR3: CASSAGGPLSNEKLFF. Written as DNA, the CDR3 is TGTGCCAGCAGCGCAGGGGGCCCTCTATCTAATGAAAAACTGTTTTTT.

The V and J genes are TRBV24-1 and TRBJ2-1, with 14 nucleotides matching TRBD2. CDR1 and CDR2 from the germline V gene are KGHDR and SFDVKD. CDR3 size: 16 residues. The V and J ends lost 0 bases and 13 bases, in that order; junction bases with no gene match: 7. The CDR3 reads CATSDLTETSGGGQFF. CDR3 DNA sequence: TGTGCCACCAGTGATTTGACTGAGACTAGCGGGGGGGGCCAGTTCTTC.

Worth noting for this clonotype: At one of its ends the junction is not consistent with the germline gene, which may arise from a read error. The V call is TRBV27, the J call TRBJ2-7; no definite D call. From germline, CDR1 is MNHEY and CDR2 SMNVEV (reference sequence). The CDR3 has 15 residues. CDR3 amino acids: CTSSLKPQPSYEQYF. The CDR3 nucleotides are TGTACCAGCAGTTTAAAGCCCCAGCCCTCCTACGAGCAGTACTTC.

In its sample, this clonotype was seen a few times. The DNA is left out, because the CDR3 cannot be placed on it with certainty; the CDR3 is given as TCRdb lists it. The chain is built from TRBV21-1 and TRBJ2-7; TRBD1, as called in the table, went unchecked against the DNA. TRBV21-1 is given as a pseudogene. The CDR3 is 15 amino acids long, termini counted. The CDR3: CASSKVAGGSYEQYF.

This clonotype showed up just once. The rearrangement joins TRBV27 to TRBJ1-2, with D possibly matching TRBD1 (6 bases). From germline, CDR1 is MNHEY and CDR2 SMNVEV (reference sequence). Trimming shortened V by 7 bases and J by 2 bases, and 20 bases separated the two germline ends. The CDR3 consists of 16 residues. For the CDR3, the DNA is TGTGCCAGCAATAAGGCGGGGGGGGCCAACAACTATGGCTACACCTTC. Translated: CASNKAGGANNYGYTF.

This clonotype came up a few times. The chain employs TRBV25-1 and TRBJ2-1; D remains unclear. V dropped 0 bases and J dropped 3 bases, with 9 bases sitting between them. Germline assignment: CDR1 MGHDK and CDR2 SYGVNS. CDR3 length equals 15 residues. The CDR3 reads CASSEYSTVYNEQFF. The CDR3 DNA is TGTGCCAGCAGTGAATATTCGACTGTCTACAATGAGCAGTTCTTC.

This sequence joins TRBV15 and TRBJ1-2, with D maybe TRBD1 (6 bases). CDR3 length: 14 residues. V lost 3 bases and J lost 0, with 8 bases in between. Germline-derived CDR1 and CDR2 are LNHNV and YYDKDF (reference sequence). The DNA of the CDR3 is TGTGCCACCAGCAGGGACAGATCTAACTATGGCTACACCTTC. Amino acids: CATSRDRSNYGYTF.

The genes are TRBV4-1 and TRBJ2-1; 10 bases map to TRBD1. This CDR3 is 15 amino acids long. Germline V gene data show CDR1 as MGHRA and CDR2 as YSYEKL. With V trimmed by 4 bases and J by 8 bases, 8 bases remained unmatched. CDR3 nucleotides: TGCGCCAGCAGCCTACCGGGACAGGGGATCGATGAGCAGTTCTTC. Amino acids: CASSLPGQGIDEQFF.

This clonotype was recorded a few times. The V gene is TRBV20-1, the J gene TRBJ2-3; D tentatively reads TRBD1 or TRBD2 (5 bases each). Germline CDR1 is DFQATT and CDR2 is SNEGSKA (reference sequence). Deletions cut 6 bases from V and 8 bases from J, with 15 bases between. The CDR3 contains 12 residues. CDR3 sequence: CSARGPLGTQYF. Here the CDR3 DNA reads TGCAGTGCGAGGGGACCCTTGGGTACGCAGTATTTT.

The rearrangement links TRBV20-1 to TRBJ2-1; D gene unclear. V lost 3 bases and J lost 5, with 2 bases in between. The CDR3 is made up of 10 amino acids. CDR1 and CDR2 (germline): DFQATT, SNEGSKA (reference sequence). The chain's CDR3 is CSASDNEQFF. CDR3 bases: TGCAGTGCTAGCGACAATGAGCAGTTCTTC.

This chain joins TRBV9 and TRBJ2-3, with D hard to call. Germline CDR1 is SGDLS and CDR2 is YYNGEE. This CDR3 comprises 15 residues. V lost 3 bases and J lost 3, with 14 bases in between. CDR3 coding DNA: TGTGCCAGCAGCGATTTGGGCTTTGGTACAGATACGCAGTATTTT. Residues: CASSDLGFGTDTQYF. Based on the CDR3 plus reference TRBV9 and TRBJ2-3, the full variable domain is DSGVTQTPKHLITATGQRVTLRCSPRSGDLSVYWYQQSLDQGLQFLIQYYNGEERAKGNILERFSAQQFPDLHSELNLSSLELGDSALYFCASSDLGFGTDTQYFGPGTRLTVL.

This clonotype has at least ten counts. This rearrangement joins TRBV12-3 or TRBV12-4 to TRBJ2-5, with 10 bases lining up with TRBD2. This CDR3 spans 17 amino acids. The ends lost 6 bases at V and 7 bases at J; junction bases unmatched: 17. The CDR3 nucleotides are TGTGCCAGCAGATCCACTCAGCGGGGGGGCCTCGAGCGGACCCAGTACTTC. This gives the protein CASRSTQRGGLERTQYF.